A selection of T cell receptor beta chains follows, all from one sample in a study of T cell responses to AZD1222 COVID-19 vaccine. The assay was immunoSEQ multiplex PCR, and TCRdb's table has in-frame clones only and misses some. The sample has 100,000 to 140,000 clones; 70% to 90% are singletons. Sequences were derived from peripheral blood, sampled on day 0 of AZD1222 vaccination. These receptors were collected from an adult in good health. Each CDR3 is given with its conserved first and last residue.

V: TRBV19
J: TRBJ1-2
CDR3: CASLRVTTPQGGGYTF

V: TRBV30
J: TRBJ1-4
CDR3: CAWSVGVQGRDEKLFF

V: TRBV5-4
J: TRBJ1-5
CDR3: CASSLASWLNQPQHF

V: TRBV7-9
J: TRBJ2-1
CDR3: CASSPLHSGNNEQFF

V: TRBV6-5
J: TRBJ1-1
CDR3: CASFMQGGTEAFF

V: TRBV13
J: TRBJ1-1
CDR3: CASSLYDLGGEAEAFF

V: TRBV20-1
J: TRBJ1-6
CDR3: CSASVPPLHF

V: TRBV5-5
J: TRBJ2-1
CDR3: CASSPGLAGYNEQFF

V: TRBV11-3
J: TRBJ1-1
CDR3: CASSLSSSTEAFF

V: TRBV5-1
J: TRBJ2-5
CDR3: CASSLSRTGVQETQYF

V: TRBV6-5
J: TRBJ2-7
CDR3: CASCSPGPSYEQYF

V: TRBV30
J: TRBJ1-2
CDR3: CAWSGQKNYGYTF

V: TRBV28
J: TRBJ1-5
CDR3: CASSPNRGLGKGQPQHF

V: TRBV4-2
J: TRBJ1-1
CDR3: CASSQDPGQAYTEAFF

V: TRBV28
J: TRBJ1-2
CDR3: CASRAGSANYGYTF

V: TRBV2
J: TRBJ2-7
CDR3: CASTPGQGFAYEQYF

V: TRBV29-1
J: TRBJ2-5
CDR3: CSVQAGNQETQYF

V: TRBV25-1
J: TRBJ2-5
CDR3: CASSWTGGGETQYF

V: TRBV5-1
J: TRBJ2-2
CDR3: CASSFGGTGELFF

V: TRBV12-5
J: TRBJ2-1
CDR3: CASGPSTGGGSEQFF

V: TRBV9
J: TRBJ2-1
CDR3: CASSLQAGASSYNEQFF

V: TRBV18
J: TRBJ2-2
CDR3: CASSPRSAGGTGELFF

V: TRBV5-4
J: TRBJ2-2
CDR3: CASSSGTPTTGELFF

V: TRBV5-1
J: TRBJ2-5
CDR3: CASSLANQGETQYF

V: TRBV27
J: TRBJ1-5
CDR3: CASSDKGNQPQHF

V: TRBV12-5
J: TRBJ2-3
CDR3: CASGPRGPSTDTQYF

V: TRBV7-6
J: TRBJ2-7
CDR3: CASSFGGTGGSLYEQYF

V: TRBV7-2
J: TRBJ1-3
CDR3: CASSLDRGPGGNTIYF

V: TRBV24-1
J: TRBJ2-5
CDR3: CATSREAGETQYF

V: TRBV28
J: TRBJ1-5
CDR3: CASRPTGTGNQPQHF

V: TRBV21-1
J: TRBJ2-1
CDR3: CASSKGRDIGTNEQFF

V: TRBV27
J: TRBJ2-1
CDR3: CASSPVLRNEQFF

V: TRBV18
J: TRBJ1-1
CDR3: CASSRTGTGGAGNTEAFF

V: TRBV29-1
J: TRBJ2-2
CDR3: CSVRLAGLAGAFPGELFF

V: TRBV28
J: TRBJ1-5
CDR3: CASAGLRADQPQHF

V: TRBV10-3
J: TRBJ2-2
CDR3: CAISATGKPGELFF

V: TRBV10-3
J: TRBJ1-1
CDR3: CAISESGAGIEAFF

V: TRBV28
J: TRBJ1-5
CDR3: CASSPRTGRNQPQHF

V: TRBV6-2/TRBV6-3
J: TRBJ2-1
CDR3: CASSYFPSTRSRLNEQFF

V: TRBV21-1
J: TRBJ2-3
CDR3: CASSPRWDRLVKQYF

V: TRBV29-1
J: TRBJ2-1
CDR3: CSVDYLTGGGPRNEQFF

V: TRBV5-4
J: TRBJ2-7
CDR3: CASSAVQTPYEQYF

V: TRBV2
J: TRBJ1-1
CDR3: CASAKQPNTEAFF

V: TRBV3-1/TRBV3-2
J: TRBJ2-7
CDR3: CASSQSGTSGFYEQYF

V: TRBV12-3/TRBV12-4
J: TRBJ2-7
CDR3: CASSLQGSEQYF

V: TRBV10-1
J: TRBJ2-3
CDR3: CASSLPAGLHADTQYF

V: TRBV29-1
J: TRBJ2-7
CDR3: CSATGTGDGEQYF

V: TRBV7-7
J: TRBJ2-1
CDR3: CASSPAGNYNEQFF

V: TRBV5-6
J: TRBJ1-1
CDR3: CASSPPPGQSKNTEAFF

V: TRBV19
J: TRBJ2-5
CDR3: CASSVGTGKGETQYF

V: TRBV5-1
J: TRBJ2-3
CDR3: CASSLDPVRGSTDTQYF